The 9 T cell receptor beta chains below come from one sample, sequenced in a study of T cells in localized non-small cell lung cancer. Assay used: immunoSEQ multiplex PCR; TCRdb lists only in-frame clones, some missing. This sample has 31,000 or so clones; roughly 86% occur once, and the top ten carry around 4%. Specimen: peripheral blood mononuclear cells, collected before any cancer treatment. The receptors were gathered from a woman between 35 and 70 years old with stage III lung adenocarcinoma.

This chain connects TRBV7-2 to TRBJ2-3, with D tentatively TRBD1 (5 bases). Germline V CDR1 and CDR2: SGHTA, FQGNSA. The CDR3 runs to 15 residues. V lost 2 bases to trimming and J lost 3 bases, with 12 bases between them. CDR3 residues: CASSLSRVVTDTQYF. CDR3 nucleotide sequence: TGTGCCAGCAGCTTATCCAGGGTGGTGACAGATACGCAGTATTTT.

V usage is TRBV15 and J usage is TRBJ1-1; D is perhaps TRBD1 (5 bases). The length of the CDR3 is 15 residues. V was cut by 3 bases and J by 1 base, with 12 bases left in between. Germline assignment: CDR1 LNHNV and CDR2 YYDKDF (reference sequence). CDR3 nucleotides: TGTGCCACCAGCAGCTCAAAAACAGGGAACACTGAAGCTTTCTTT. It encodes CATSSSKTGNTEAFF.

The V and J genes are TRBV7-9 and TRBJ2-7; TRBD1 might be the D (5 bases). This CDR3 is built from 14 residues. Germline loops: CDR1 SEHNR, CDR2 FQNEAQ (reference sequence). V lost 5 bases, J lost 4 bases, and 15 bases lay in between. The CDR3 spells CASSQGRNRYEQYF. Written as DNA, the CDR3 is TGTGCCAGCAGCCAGGGCAGGAATAGGTACGAGCAGTACTTC.

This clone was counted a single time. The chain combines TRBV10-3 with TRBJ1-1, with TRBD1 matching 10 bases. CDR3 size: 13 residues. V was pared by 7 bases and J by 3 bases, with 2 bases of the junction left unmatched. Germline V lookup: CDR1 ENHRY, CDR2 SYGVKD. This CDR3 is CAIKDRGDTEAFF. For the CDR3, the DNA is TGTGCCATCAAGGACAGGGGGGACACTGAAGCTTTCTTT.

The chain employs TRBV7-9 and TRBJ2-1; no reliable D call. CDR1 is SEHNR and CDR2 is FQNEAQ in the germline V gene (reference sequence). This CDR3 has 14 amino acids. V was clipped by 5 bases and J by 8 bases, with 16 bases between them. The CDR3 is CASSLGLGRDEQFF. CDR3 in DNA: TGTGCCAGCAGCCTCGGTCTTGGACGGGATGAGCAGTTCTTC.

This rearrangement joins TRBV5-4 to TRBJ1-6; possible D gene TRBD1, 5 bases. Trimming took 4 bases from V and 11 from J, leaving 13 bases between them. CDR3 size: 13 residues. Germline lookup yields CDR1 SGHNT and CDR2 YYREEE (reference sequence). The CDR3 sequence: CASSPGRGTPLHF. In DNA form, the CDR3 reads TGTGCCAGCAGCCCTGGGAGGGGTACACCCCTCCACTTT. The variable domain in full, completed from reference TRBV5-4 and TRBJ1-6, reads ETGVTQSPTHLIKTRGQQVTLRCSSQSGHNTVSWYQQALGQGPQFIFQYYREEENGRGNFPPRFSGLQFPNYSSELNVNALELDDSALYLCASSPGRGTPLHFGNGTRLTVT.

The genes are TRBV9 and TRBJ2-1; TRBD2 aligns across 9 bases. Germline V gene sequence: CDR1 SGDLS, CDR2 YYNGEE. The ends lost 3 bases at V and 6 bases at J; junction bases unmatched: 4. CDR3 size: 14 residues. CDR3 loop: CASSAGLAVNEQFF. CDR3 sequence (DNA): TGTGCCAGCAGCGCGGGACTAGCTGTCAATGAGCAGTTCTTC.

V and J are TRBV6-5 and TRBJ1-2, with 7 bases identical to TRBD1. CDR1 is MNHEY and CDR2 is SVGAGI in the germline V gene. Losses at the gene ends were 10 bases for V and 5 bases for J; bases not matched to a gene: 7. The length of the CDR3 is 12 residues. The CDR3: CATHAGGYGYTF. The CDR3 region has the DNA TGTGCCACCCACGCAGGGGGTTATGGCTACACCTTC.

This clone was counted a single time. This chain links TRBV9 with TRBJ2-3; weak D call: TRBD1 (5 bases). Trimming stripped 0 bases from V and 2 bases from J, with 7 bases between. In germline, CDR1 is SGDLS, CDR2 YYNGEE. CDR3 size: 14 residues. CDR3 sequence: CASSVVGPTDTQYF. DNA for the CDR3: TGTGCCAGCAGCGTAGTGGGGCCCACAGATACGCAGTATTTT.